This T cell receptor beta chain is from a study of T cell changes during pregnancy in multiple sclerosis. Libraries were prepared by immunoSEQ multiplex PCR; TCRdb keeps only in-frame clonotypes and omits some of them. Seen here are 76,000 or so clones, 93% observed once, and the top ten hold approximately 0.71%. The CDR3 is made up of 13 amino acids. Per the germline V gene, CDR1 is SGHTA and CDR2 is FQGTGA. V lost 1 base to trimming and J lost 7 bases, with 8 bases between them. The V and J genes are TRBV7-3 and TRBJ2-1; D gene ambiguous. The sample in question was peripheral blood, obtained in the second trimester of pregnancy. This receptor was identified in a female donor in good health, enrolled as a control in a pregnancy study. The CDR3 sequence: CASSLRSLNEQFF. In nucleotides, the CDR3 is TGTGCCAGCAGCTTAAGATCCCTAAATGAGCAGTTCTTC.